This T cell receptor beta chain emerged from a study of regulatory T cells in long-lasting Graves disease. The study, taken as a whole, reports: Less diverse TCR repertoires were seen in persistent Graves' patients than in newly diagnosed ones.

The time point was: persistent/refractory GD, antithyroid drugs over 5 years with positive TRAb. The TCR library was made from RNA that had been extracted from PBMCs in TRIzol. A word on this clonotype: Its target is unknown.

Both iRepertoire HTBI primers and Arm-PCR of CDR3 regions were used to build the TCR beta libraries. In TCRdb, the multiplex PCR reads were re-called with MiXCR into one record per CDR3 protein. The profile shows hundreds of thousands of distinct CDR3 sequences, around 20% of them singletons. Sequencing was performed on peripheral blood mononuclear cells (PBMCs), taken when the disease was refractory, from a patient treated with antithyroid drugs. The receptor was isolated from a female donor with Graves disease.

The CDR3: CASSPPFPGNTIYF. The CDR3, as DNA: TGTGCCAGCTCACCACCGTTCCCAGGAAACACCATATATTTT. This chain connects TRBV18 to TRBJ1-3, with D hard to call. The CDR3 extends over 14 amino acids. CDR1 KGHSH and CDR2 LQKENI come from the germline V gene. The germline V and J ends were trimmed by 0 bases and 4 bases, with 7 bases remaining between them.